The 5 T cell receptor beta chains presented below share a single source sample, sequenced in a study of blood T cell repertoires in COVID-19. Using immunoSEQ multiplex PCR, the repertoire was profiled, and TCRdb retains in-frame clones only, with some absent. This sample has tens of thousands of clones, with roughly 90% found just once. The sequencing sample was made of peripheral blood. The receptors were sampled from a human donor in a cohort sampled during active COVID-19.

V and J are TRBV11-1 and TRBJ1-2, with D possibly matching TRBD1 (6 bases). CDR1 and CDR2 (germline): SGHAT, FQDESV (reference sequence). V dropped 5 bases and J dropped 2 bases, with 15 bases sitting between them. The CDR3 totals 15 residues. The CDR3 sequence: CASSPSVGTNYGYTF. DNA of the CDR3: TGTGCCAGCAGCCCCTCCGTTGGGACAAACTATGGCTACACCTTC. The full variable domain, completed using reference TRBV11-1 and TRBJ1-2, is EAEVAQSPRYKITEKSQAVAFWCDPISGHATLYWYRQILGQGPELLVQFQDESVVDDSQLPKDRFSAERLKGVDSTLKIQPAELGDSAMYLCASSPSVGTNYGYTFGSGTRLTVV.

The rearrangement links TRBV21-1 to TRBJ1-3; TRBD1 is taken as the D call from the table, unchecked against the DNA. TRBV21-1 is a known pseudogene. This CDR3 comprises 14 residues. CDR3 amino acids: CASSYRGKGNTIYF. CDR3 DNA: TGTGCCAGCAGCTACAGGGGGAAAGGAAACACCATATATTTT.

The chain is built from TRBV29-1 and TRBJ1-1, with D perhaps matching TRBD1 (5 bases). Trimming shortened V by 6 bases and J by 4 bases, and 15 bases separated the two germline ends. This CDR3 spans 13 amino acids. The germline CDR1 and CDR2 sequences are SQVTM and ANQGSEA. The CDR3 is CSVFGRGGTEAFF. CDR3 bases: TGCAGCGTCTTCGGGAGGGGCGGCACTGAAGCTTTCTTT.

The chain uses TRBV28 and TRBJ2-3; tentative D call: TRBD2 (5 bases). This CDR3 has 14 residues. Germline V lookup: CDR1 MDHEN, CDR2 SYDVKM. Trimming took off 7 bases at V and 0 bases at J, with 11 bases between the two ends. The chain's CDR3 is CASTKDFSTDTQYF. In DNA form, the CDR3 reads TGTGCCAGCACCAAGGACTTTAGCACAGATACGCAGTATTTT.

The rearrangement links TRBV6-6 to TRBJ2-2; 8 bases agree with TRBD2. Germline V gene data show CDR1 as MNHNY and CDR2 as SVGAGI (reference sequence). CDR3 size: 14 residues. V lost 5 bases and J lost 1; bases outside the gene matches: 0. This CDR3 reads CASSGTRNTGELFF. The CDR3 region has the DNA TGTGCCAGCAGTGGGACTAGGAACACCGGGGAGCTGTTTTTT.